These 26 T cell receptor beta chains were sequenced from one sample in a study of CD8+ T cells in alopecia areata. This sample's treatment: oral pan-JAK inhibitor, 5-10 mg twice daily. cDNA prepared by RNA extraction and subsequent reverse transcription served as the template for sequencing. Profiled with immunoSEQ multiplex PCR; TCRdb holds only in-frame clones, not every one. The sample consists of about 140,000 clones, roughly four fifths of them appearing once. The source material was CD8+ T cells sorted from blood, sampled at week 4, from a patient treated with tofacitinib. All receptors come from a human donor with alopecia areata.

The table lists this clone with a count of one. The genes are TRBV27 and TRBJ2-2; TRBD1 agrees at 12 bases. The CDR3 has 15 amino acids. Per the germline V gene, CDR1 is MNHEY and CDR2 is SMNVEV (reference sequence). V lost 5 bases and J lost 7; bases outside the gene matches: 5. The CDR3 coding sequence is TGTGCCAGCAGTCCCGGGACAGGGGGCATCGGGGAGCTGTTTTTT. Translating gives CASSPGTGGIGELFF.

The chain employs TRBV7-9 and TRBJ1-3, with TRBD1 matching over 7 bases. The V and J ends lost 4 bases and 2 bases, in that order; junction bases with no gene match: 5. The germline V gene encodes CDR1 SEHNR and CDR2 FQNEAQ (reference sequence). The CDR3 runs to 15 residues. For the CDR3, the DNA is TGTGCCAGCAGCTCGTCGACAGGGACTGGAAACACCATATATTTT. Encoded protein: CASSSSTGTGNTIYF.

The genes are TRBV4-2 and TRBJ2-6, with D possibly being TRBD2 (6 bases). CDR1 LGHNA and CDR2 YNFKEQ come from the germline V gene. V lost 2 bases and J lost 0, with 17 bases in between. The CDR3 has 19 amino acids. The DNA for the CDR3 is TGTGCCAGCAGCCAATCCTTTCGAGCGGAGGGCTCTGGGGCCAACGTCCTGACTTTC. It specifies CASSQSFRAEGSGANVLTF.

V and J are TRBV5-4 and TRBJ2-1, with D unresolved. CDR3 length: 12 residues. Germline V gene data show CDR1 as SGHNT and CDR2 as YYREEE (reference sequence). Trimming shortened V by 4 bases and J by 12 bases, and 14 bases separated the two germline ends. The CDR3 loop reads CASSDQEYAQFF. CDR3 in DNA: TGTGCCAGCAGCGACCAGGAATATGCGCAGTTCTTC.

This chain links TRBV4-1 with TRBJ1-2; possibly TRBD1 for D (6 bases). Per germline, CDR1 MGHRA and CDR2 YSYEKL. The V end was cut by 5 bases, the J end by 4 bases, with 11 bases between. CDR3 length equals 13 residues. CDR3 bases: TGCGCCAGCAGCGGAACAGGGCCCTATGGCTACACCTTC. This codes for CASSGTGPYGYTF.

This clone was seen a few times. The rearrangement joins TRBV4-2 to TRBJ2-1, with TRBD2 as a possible D gene (5 bases). Germline V gives CDR1 LGHNA, CDR2 YNFKEQ. The germline V and J ends were trimmed by 4 bases and 6 bases, with 10 bases remaining between them. This CDR3 comprises 13 residues. In DNA, the CDR3 is TGTGCCAGCAGCCCGGGGAGAACCAATGAGCAGTTCTTC. Translation gives CASSPGRTNEQFF.

The chain employs TRBV7-2 and TRBJ2-2; D might be TRBD1 (6 bases). The CDR3 covers 15 residues. The germline CDR1 and CDR2 sequences are SGHTA and FQGNSA. The V end lost 1 base, the J end lost 7 bases, and 13 bases lay between the germline ends. The CDR3 DNA reads TGTGCCAGCAGCTTAGTGCTGGGGGCCGACGGGGAGCTGTTTTTT. Its translation: CASSLVLGADGELFF.

This chain connects TRBV6-6 to TRBJ2-5; tentatively, D is TRBD2 (7 bases). The V end lost 6 bases, the J end lost 0 bases, and 14 bases lay between the germline ends. Germline loops: CDR1 MNHNY, CDR2 SVGAGI (reference sequence). CDR3 length: 15 amino acids. CDR3 in amino acids: CASSRGGADQETQYF. CDR3 bases: TGTGCCAGCAGCCGTGGGGGGGCCGACCAAGAGACCCAGTACTTC.

The chain uses TRBV15 and TRBJ2-1, with D possibly TRBD2 on 6 matching bases. The V gene's germline CDR1 is LNHNV and CDR2 YYDKDF (reference sequence). This CDR3 spans 14 amino acids. The V end was cut by 1 base, the J end by 7 bases, with 11 bases between. The chain's CDR3 is CATSRVRTNNEQFF. DNA for the CDR3: TGTGCCACCAGCAGAGTTAGGACTAATAATGAGCAGTTCTTC.

The chain couples TRBV27 to TRBJ2-1; 9 bases fit TRBD1. J gave up 4 bases and V 3 bases, and 4 bases lay outside the gene matches. The CDR3 length is 15 residues. The germline V gene has CDR1 MNHEY and CDR2 SMNVEV (reference sequence). CDR3: CASSLGQGGYNEQFF. As DNA, the CDR3 is TGTGCCAGCAGTTTGGGACAGGGTGGATACAATGAGCAGTTCTTC.

V usage is TRBV25-1 and J usage is TRBJ1-6; D possibly corresponds to TRBD1 (6 bases). The CDR3 is 17 residues long. CDR1 MGHDK and CDR2 SYGVNS come from the germline V gene. The V end lost 2 bases, the J end lost 8 bases, and 19 bases lay between the germline ends. CDR3 in amino acids: CASSEGRYRARDSPLHF. The DNA of the CDR3 is TGTGCCAGCAGTGAAGGCCGATACAGGGCTAGGGATTCACCCCTCCACTTT. The variable domain in full, with the rest retrieved from reference TRBV25-1 and TRBJ1-6, is EADIYQTPRYLVIGTGKKITLECSQTMGHDKMYWYQQDPGMELHLIHYSYGVNSTEKGDLSSESTVSRIRTEHFPLTLESARPSHTSQYLCASSEGRYRARDSPLHFGNGTRLTVT.

The chain combines TRBV29-1 with TRBJ1-2; TRBD1 is a possible D gene (5 bases). Germline V CDR1 and CDR2: SQVTM, ANQGSEA. The V and J ends lost 0 bases and 4 bases respectively, with 18 bases between them. The CDR3 is 16 amino acids. The CDR3: CSVEDRDRDGPYGYTF. The CDR3 DNA follows: TGCAGCGTTGAAGATCGGGACCGGGACGGCCCCTATGGCTACACCTTC.

This sequence joins TRBV28 and TRBJ2-1, with D tentatively TRBD1 (6 bases). Between the trimmed V and J ends, which lost 0 bases and 3 bases, there was a span of 9 bases. CDR3 size: 15 residues. The germline gives CDR1 MDHEN, CDR2 SYDVKM. The CDR3 region is CASSLWDSVYNEQFF. In nucleotides, the CDR3 is TGTGCCAGCAGTTTATGGGACAGTGTCTACAATGAGCAGTTCTTC.

CDR3 sequence: CASSPVGGGPFEQFF. The CDR3 DNA follows: TGTGCCAGCAGCCCCGTAGGAGGGGGGCCATTTGAGCAGTTCTTC. J is TRBJ2-1 and V is TRBV7-8; D is perhaps TRBD1 or TRBD2 (6 bases each). The germline CDR1 and CDR2 sequences are SGHVS and FQNEAQ. This CDR3 comprises 15 residues. The V end lost 5 bases, the J end lost 9 bases, and 20 bases lay between the germline ends.

The chain employs TRBV27 and TRBJ2-1; TRBD2 aligns across 7 bases. CDR3 size: 15 residues. CDR1 is MNHEY, CDR2 SMNVEV, per germline (reference sequence). With 6 bases clipped from V and 4 bases from J, the junction kept 9 bases outside the gene matches. The CDR3 here is CASSSRSGEYNEQFF. CDR3 bases: TGTGCCAGCAGCTCACGAAGCGGGGAATACAATGAGCAGTTCTTC.

The chain links TRBV6-5 to TRBJ1-1; D gene uncertain. The CDR3 is made up of 13 amino acids. The V gene lost 4 bases and the J gene lost 8 bases, with 14 bases spanning the gap. The germline V gene has CDR1 MNHEY and CDR2 SVGAGI. The CDR3 loop is CASSSNADAEAFF. DNA of the CDR3: TGTGCCAGCAGTTCGAACGCCGACGCCGAAGCTTTCTTT.

The chain employs TRBV5-1 and TRBJ2-1; 7 positions match TRBD1. Germline V gene data show CDR1 as SGHRS and CDR2 as YFSETQ. This CDR3 region has 16 residues. Unmatched junction bases numbered 10, after V lost 1 base and J lost 6 bases. The CDR3 sequence: CASSLSDRAAANEQFF. The CDR3 DNA sequence: TGCGCCAGCAGCTTGTCTGACAGGGCGGCGGCCAATGAGCAGTTCTTC. The full variable domain, completed using reference TRBV5-1 and TRBJ2-1, is KAGVTQTPRYLIKTRGQQVTLSCSPISGHRSVSWYQQTPGQGLQFLFEYFSETQRNKGNFPGRFSGRQFSNSRSEMNVSTLELGDSALYLCASSLSDRAAANEQFFGPGTRLTVL.

The chain employs TRBV5-4 and TRBJ2-7, with TRBD1 matching 9 bases. The CDR3 is made up of 14 amino acids. Germline lookup yields CDR1 SGHNT and CDR2 YYREEE (reference sequence). Losses at the gene ends were 5 bases for V and 3 bases for J; bases not matched to a gene: 6. CDR3 DNA sequence: TGTGCCAGCAGTGGGGGACAGGGCGGCTACGAGCAGTACTTC. Its protein is CASSGGQGGYEQYF.

The chain combines TRBV27 with TRBJ2-1; D tentatively fits TRBD1 or TRBD2 (5 bases each). CDR3 length equals 16 residues. V shed 3 bases and J shed 5 bases, with 17 bases lying between them. Germline assignment: CDR1 MNHEY and CDR2 SMNVEV (reference sequence). CDR3 sequence reads: CASSFHSGPINNEQFF. The CDR3, as DNA: TGTGCCAGCAGTTTTCATTCGGGACCAATAAACAATGAGCAGTTCTTC.

This clone showed up just once. The rearrangement joins TRBV7-2 to TRBJ1-5; D is unclear. Per the germline V gene, CDR1 is SGHTA and CDR2 is FQGNSA. The CDR3 is 14 residues long. Trimming left V 5 bases short and J 3 bases short, with 11 bases between. The CDR3 DNA sequence: TGTGCCAGCAGCCCGGACCGATACAATCAGCCCCAGCATTTT. Translation: CASSPDRYNQPQHF.

CDR3 coding DNA: TGTGCCAGCAGCTTGTTACAGGTTCTTGGGTACGAGCAGTACTTC. Protein product: CASSLLQVLGYEQYF. This chain joins TRBV5-5 and TRBJ2-7, with a possible D match to TRBD1 (5 bases). The CDR3 is 15 amino acids. Trimming took off 1 base at V and 4 bases at J, with 15 bases between the two ends. CDR1 is SGHKS and CDR2 is YYEKEE in the germline V gene (reference sequence).

The V and J genes are TRBV7-3 and TRBJ2-1; D might be TRBD1 or TRBD2, each matching 5 bases. The CDR3 sequence is 15 residues long. The V gene's germline CDR1 is SGHTA and CDR2 FQGTGA. With 1 base removed from V and 0 bases from J, the gap between germline ends came to 7 bases. CDR3 DNA: TGTGCCAGCAGCTTAAGGGGGAGCTCCTACAATGAGCAGTTCTTC. This encodes CASSLRGSSYNEQFF.

This clone showed up just a few times. This same CDR3 is encoded by further DNA sequences in the sample. This CDR3 reads CASSQETSGAPYEQYF. Written as DNA, the CDR3 is TGTGCCAGCAGCCAAGAAACTAGCGGGGCCCCCTACGAGCAGTACTTC. The V and J genes are TRBV4-2 and TRBJ2-7, with 10 bases aligning to TRBD2. Losses at the gene ends were 0 bases for V and 2 bases for J; bases not matched to a gene: 4. The CDR3 is 16 residues long. Germline-derived CDR1 and CDR2 are LGHNA and YNFKEQ.

CDR3 DNA: TGCGCCAGCAGCCAGGTGACAGGGGGCTACGAGCAGTACTTC. This codes for CASSQVTGGYEQYF. The chain joins TRBV5-1 to TRBJ2-7; TRBD1 agrees at 9 bases. The junction had 5 bases not matched to a gene; V was cut back by 4 bases and J by 3 bases. Germline CDR1 and CDR2: SGHRS and YFSETQ. CDR3 length equals 14 residues. Variable domain in full (rest from reference TRBV5-1 and TRBJ2-7): KAGVTQTPRYLIKTRGQQVTLSCSPISGHRSVSWYQQTPGQGLQFLFEYFSETQRNKGNFPGRFSGRQFSNSRSEMNVSTLELGDSALYLCASSQVTGGYEQYFGPGTRLTVT.

The chain carries TRBV25-1 and TRBJ2-2, with 10 bases matching TRBD2. The germline gives CDR1 MGHDK, CDR2 SYGVNS. The V segment lost 4 bases and the J segment 3 bases; nucleotides outside the gene matches: 8. This CDR3 is built from 17 residues. The CDR3 DNA follows: TGTGCCAGCAGTGTTAGCGGGGGGACCGCCGACACCGGGGAGCTGTTTTTT. It specifies CASSVSGGTADTGELFF.

Notes on this clone: The limits of the CDR3 on the DNA are not certain, so only TCRdb's listed CDR3 is given. The chain couples TRBV21-1 to TRBJ2-6; TRBD2, the table's D call, lacks a check against the DNA. TRBV21-1 is a pseudogene. The length of the CDR3 is 19 amino acids, counting both ends. The CDR3 is CASSPAVGIGSLGLNVLTF.